These 28 T cell receptor beta chains share one sample of origin, sequenced in a study of blood T cell repertoires in COVID-19 (dated by TCRdb to about 2020). The library came from the immunoSEQ multiplex PCR assay. The table comes from immuneACCESS by way of TCRdb, which keeps in-frame sequences with V and J called. Part of the clones is missing from these tables; in studies checked, under half for an unresolved V gene and the rest for unknown reasons. A total of about 220,000 clones appear in this sample, roughly 84% of them only once. The ten largest clones add up to less than 4% of the sample. Sequencing used peripheral blood. These TCRs come from a woman over 75 with acute or convalescent COVID-19.

The V call is TRBV5-5, the J call TRBJ1-5; D remains ambiguous. V lost 2 bases and J 0 bases, leaving 9 bases between the germline ends. Per the germline V gene, CDR1 is SGHKS and CDR2 is YYEKEE (reference sequence). This CDR3 is built from 15 residues. The CDR3 bases are TGTGCCAGCAGCTTCGACATATATAGCAATCAGCCCCAGCATTTT. Translated, it gives CASSFDIYSNQPQHF. The full variable domain, in which reference TRBV5-5 and TRBJ1-5 provide the parts outside the CDR3, is DAGVTQSPTHLIKTRGQQVTLRCSPISGHKSVSWYQQVLGQGPQFIFQYYEKEERGRGNFPDRFSARQFPNYSSELNVNALLLGDSALYLCASSFDIYSNQPQHFGDGTRLSIL.

V gene TRBV3-1 (or the pseudogene TRBV3-2) combines with J gene TRBJ1-2, with D perhaps matching TRBD1 (5 bases). Trimming stripped 0 bases from V and 5 bases from J, with 13 bases between. The CDR3 has 15 residues. Looked up from germline, CDR1 is LGHDT and CDR2 is YNNKEL (reference sequence). The CDR3 sequence is CASSQDREGRYGYTF. CDR3 coding DNA: TGTGCCAGCAGCCAAGACCGAGAGGGGAGGTATGGCTACACCTTC.

The chain carries TRBV11-3 and TRBJ2-7; the match to TRBD1 covers 8 bases. J lost 4 bases, V lost 3 bases, and 5 bases had no gene match. CDR1 and CDR2 (germline): SGHNT, YENEEA. The CDR3 sequence is 14 residues long. CDR3 protein: CASSFRTGYYEQYF. In nucleotides, the CDR3 is TGTGCCAGCAGCTTTCGGACAGGGTATTACGAGCAGTACTTC.

This chain links TRBV7-2 with TRBJ2-6; 7 bases match TRBD1. J was trimmed by 3 bases and V by 7 bases; bases with no gene match: 9. The CDR3 loop spans 16 amino acids. From germline, CDR1 is SGHTA and CDR2 FQGNSA. The CDR3 loop is CASTHRQGYGANVLTF. DNA of the CDR3: TGTGCCAGCACCCACAGACAGGGCTATGGGGCCAACGTCCTGACTTTC.

This clone appeared a single time. V is TRBV4-3 and J is TRBJ2-1; perhaps TRBD1 as D (5 bases). The length of the CDR3 is 15 residues. Germline loops: CDR1 LGHNA, CDR2 YSLEER. Trimming pared 3 bases from V and 1 base from J, leaving 10 bases between. The CDR3 protein is CASSQGLESYNEQFF. The CDR3, as DNA: TGCGCCAGCAGCCAGGGGCTAGAGTCCTACAATGAGCAGTTCTTC.

This clone was detected a few times. The chain employs TRBV7-9 and TRBJ2-1; possibly TRBD1 for D (5 bases). The germline V gene has CDR1 SEHNR and CDR2 FQNEAQ (reference sequence). Trimming stripped 10 bases from V and 0 bases from J, with 25 bases between. The CDR3 totals 18 residues. CDR3 sequence reads: CAIAGIRTGTFSYNEQFF. The CDR3 bases are TGTGCCATAGCAGGGATCAGAACAGGAACTTTCTCCTACAATGAGCAGTTCTTC. Filled out from reference TRBV7-9 and TRBJ2-1, the complete variable domain reads DTGVSQNPRHKITKRGQNVTFRCDPISEHNRLYWYRQTLGQGPEFLTYFQNEAQLEKSRLLSDRFSAERPKGSFSTLEIQRTEQGDSAMYLCAIAGIRTGTFSYNEQFFGPGTRLTVL.

V and J are TRBV6-5 and TRBJ1-5; 8 bases align to TRBD1. The V gene end was trimmed by 2 bases and the J gene end by 6 bases; junction bases not matched to a gene: 3. Germline V gene sequence: CDR1 MNHEY, CDR2 SVGAGI. The CDR3 loop spans 14 amino acids. The CDR3 here is CASSYRTGSQPQHF. DNA for the CDR3: TGTGCCAGCAGTTACAGGACAGGGAGTCAGCCCCAGCATTTT.

V and J are TRBV29-1 and TRBJ2-1; D remains unclear. The CDR3 length is 11 residues. V dropped 0 bases and J dropped 14 bases, with 11 bases sitting between them. The germline V gene encodes CDR1 SQVTM and CDR2 ANQGSEA. CDR3 nucleotide sequence: TGCAGCGTTGAAGATCGGTCTAGTAAGTTCTTC. This codes for CSVEDRSSKFF.

The chain uses TRBV9 and TRBJ2-7; the match to TRBD1 covers 10 bases. The CDR3 is 14 residues long. Germline CDR1 reads SGDLS; CDR2 reads YYNGEE. Losses at the gene ends were 3 bases for V and 3 bases for J; bases not matched to a gene: 3. The CDR3 region is CASSAGQGVYEQYF. The DNA for the CDR3 is TGTGCCAGCAGCGCCGGACAGGGGGTCTACGAGCAGTACTTC.

The genes are TRBV10-3 and TRBJ1-4; D is unclear. Per the germline V gene, CDR1 is ENHRY and CDR2 is SYGVKD. Trimming shortened V by 6 bases and J by 10 bases, and 12 bases separated the two germline ends. The CDR3 totals 12 residues. This chain's CDR3 is CAISPSSGKLFF. The CDR3 nucleotides are TGTGCCATCAGCCCTTCGTCGGGAAAACTGTTTTTT.

The chain uses TRBV11-3 and TRBJ2-5; 8 positions match TRBD2. Germline V gene sequence: CDR1 SGHNT, CDR2 YENEEA. The CDR3 has 13 amino acids. Trimming removed 8 bases from V and 3 bases from J; junction bases left unmatched: 5. The CDR3 region has the DNA TGTGCCAGCCTCGGGGGGGGGAAAGAGACCCAGTACTTC. Residues: CASLGGGKETQYF.

The chain employs TRBV6-5 and TRBJ1-1; no clear D gene. The CDR3 consists of 14 residues. Trimming took 4 bases from V and 7 from J, leaving 16 bases between them. CDR1 and CDR2 from the germline V gene are MNHEY and SVGAGI. CDR3 DNA sequence: TGTGCCAGCAGTTCCCAAACCAAGAGGATTGAAGCTTTCTTT. Its translation: CASSSQTKRIEAFF.

The V call is TRBV7-9, the J call TRBJ2-5; 7 positions agree with TRBD1. This CDR3 contains 14 residues. The germline V gene has CDR1 SEHNR and CDR2 FQNEAQ (reference sequence). The trim removed 3 bases at V and 5 bases at J, leaving 6 bases unmatched. Here the CDR3 DNA reads TGTGCCAGCAGCTTTCTCGGACAGGTCGAGACCCAGTACTTC. This encodes CASSFLGQVETQYF.

The V and J genes are TRBV12-3 or TRBV12-4 and TRBJ1-2; 9 positions agree with TRBD1. This CDR3 contains 12 residues. V gave up 5 bases and J gave up 12 bases; unmatched junction bases: 7. The CDR3 loop is CASSLTGGADTF. In nucleotides, the CDR3 is TGTGCCAGCAGTCTAACAGGGGGCGCAGACACCTTC.

This chain connects TRBV4-1 to TRBJ1-2; 7 nucleotides match TRBD1. V was clipped by 1 base and J by 4 bases; unmatched bases: 6. The CDR3 totals 15 residues. Per germline, CDR1 MGHRA and CDR2 YSYEKL. CDR3 DNA: TGCGCCAGCAGCCAAGGCACGGACAGGACCTATGGCTACACCTTC. It is translated as CASSQGTDRTYGYTF.

As concerns this clone: Its ends do not fully match the called genes, so a read error is possible. V usage is TRBV3-1 (or the pseudogene TRBV3-2) and J usage is TRBJ1-2; D uncertain. From germline, CDR1 is LGHDT and CDR2 YNNKEL (reference sequence). The CDR3 covers 14 residues. In DNA, the CDR3 is TGTGCCAGCAGCAAAGACACCGCTATTTATGGCTACACCTTC. Amino acids: CASSKDTAIYGYTF.

The rearrangement uses TRBV20-1 and TRBJ2-3, with 8 positions matching TRBD2. Germline CDR1 and CDR2: DFQATT and SNEGSKA (reference sequence). V lost 3 bases and J lost 2; bases outside the gene matches: 7. The CDR3 is 15 residues long. The CDR3 DNA follows: TGCAGTGCTAGTTGGCGGGGGGACCTCACAGATACGCAGTATTTT. This gives the protein CSASWRGDLTDTQYF.

The CDR3: CASSQVSGANSPLHF. CDR3 bases: TGTGCCAGCAGCCAAGTATCGGGAGCCAATTCACCCCTCCACTTT. This rearrangement joins TRBV3-1 (or the pseudogene TRBV3-2) to TRBJ1-6; D ambiguous. V dropped 1 base and J dropped 7 bases, with 11 bases sitting between them. This CDR3 is 15 amino acids long. Germline CDR1 and CDR2: LGHDT and YNNKEL (reference sequence).

This sequence joins TRBV6-5 and TRBJ1-4; a possible D gene is TRBD1 (5 bases). The ends were cut back, 6 bases at V and 4 bases at J, with 12 bases in the middle. The CDR3 runs to 14 residues. From germline, CDR1 is MNHEY and CDR2 SVGAGI. The CDR3 coding sequence is TGTGCCAGCAGCCCCCGGGGGGTTAATGAAAAACTGTTTTTT. It specifies CASSPRGVNEKLFF.

The chain links TRBV10-3 to TRBJ2-1; 9 bases are a match to TRBD2. Trimming took 0 bases from V and 6 from J; bases not matched to a gene: 9. Germline V gives CDR1 ENHRY, CDR2 SYGVKD. The CDR3 loop spans 17 amino acids. The chain's CDR3 is CAISESIAGGRVNEQFF. The CDR3 DNA sequence: TGTGCCATCAGTGAGTCGATTGCGGGGGGGCGCGTCAATGAGCAGTTCTTC.

This chain links TRBV5-6 with TRBJ1-5; D gene uncertain. Germline assignment: CDR1 SGHDT and CDR2 YYEEEE. Trimming took off 2 bases at V and 4 bases at J, with 13 bases between the two ends. The CDR3 sequence is 15 residues long. The CDR3 reads CASSLFGPGNQPQHF. The DNA of the CDR3 is TGTGCCAGCAGCTTATTCGGCCCGGGAAATCAGCCCCAGCATTTT.

This chain uses TRBV7-9 with TRBJ1-2; D might be TRBD1 (5 bases). Trimming shortened V by 1 base and J by 4 bases, and 7 bases separated the two germline ends. Germline CDR1 is SEHNR and CDR2 is FQNEAQ (reference sequence). This CDR3 comprises 13 residues. The CDR3 loop is CASSLDDSYGYTF. CDR3 nucleotide sequence: TGTGCCAGCAGCTTAGATGACAGCTATGGCTACACCTTC.

This chain uses TRBV19 with TRBJ2-5; D perhaps matches TRBD2 (5 bases). The V end was cut by 2 bases, the J end by 2 bases, with 12 bases between. The CDR3 loop spans 15 amino acids. Germline V gene data show CDR1 as LNHDA and CDR2 as SQIVND (reference sequence). CDR3 sequence reads: CASSIRSGSQETQYF. The CDR3 DNA is TGTGCCAGTAGTATAAGGTCGGGGTCGCAAGAGACCCAGTACTTC.

The rearrangement joins TRBV4-2 to TRBJ2-2; a weak D match, TRBD1 (5 bases). Per germline, CDR1 LGHNA and CDR2 YNFKEQ. Trimming pared 5 bases from V and 6 bases from J, leaving 13 bases between. This CDR3 contains 14 residues. The CDR3 DNA reads as TGTGCCAGCAGCGCAGGGATGGTTCCCGGGGAGCTGTTTTTT. Translated, it gives CASSAGMVPGELFF.

V usage is TRBV3-1 (or the pseudogene TRBV3-2) and J usage is TRBJ1-1; TRBD1 matches at 7 bases. After removal of 1 base from V and 3 bases from J, the junction contained 5 bases not matched to a gene. The CDR3 contains 15 residues. From germline, CDR1 is LGHDT and CDR2 YNNKEL (reference sequence). CDR3 sequence (DNA): TGTGCCAGCAGCCAAGGTGGCAGGGGGTACACTGAAGCTTTCTTT. Its translation: CASSQGGRGYTEAFF.

This chain links TRBV11-2 with TRBJ1-6; TRBD1 might be the D (6 bases). The CDR3 runs to 15 residues. Trimming pared 5 bases from V and 5 bases from J, leaving 13 bases between. The germline CDR1 and CDR2 sequences are SGHAT and FQNNGV. CDR3 nucleotide sequence: TGTGCCAGCAGCGCCCAGGGACACAATAATTCACCCCTCCACTTT. It codes for CASSAQGHNNSPLHF.

As concerns this clone: Germline is not matched at one junction end, which may reflect a read error. The genes are TRBV7-7 and TRBJ2-1, with D possibly being TRBD1 (5 bases). The germline gives CDR1 SSHAT, CDR2 FNYEAQ (reference sequence). The CDR3 is 13 amino acids. This chain's CDR3 is CASSFSRGHEQFF. Written as DNA, the CDR3 is TGTGCTAGCAGCTTCAGTAGGGGCCATGAGCAGTTCTTC.

The chain joins TRBV15 to TRBJ1-2; 8 bases line up with TRBD1. The CDR3 runs to 16 residues. Germline V gene lookup returns CDR1 LNHNV and CDR2 YYDKDF (reference sequence). V shed 5 bases and J 3 bases; nucleotides not matched to a gene: 11. The CDR3 here is CATSPTGTGGDYGYTF. The CDR3, as DNA: TGTGCCACCAGCCCTACCGGGACAGGTGGGGACTATGGCTACACCTTC. Full variable domain (outside the CDR3, taken from reference TRBV15 and TRBJ1-2): DAMVIQNPRYQVTQFGKPVTLSCSQTLNHNVMYWYQQKSSQAPKLLFHYYDKDFNNEADTPDNFQSRRPNTSFCFLDIRSPGLGDTAMYLCATSPTGTGGDYGYTFGSGTRLTVV.